This T cell receptor beta chain derives from a study of beta chain features in type 1 diabetes. Sampling consisted of one heparinised blood draw per donor, averaging around 100 mL. Expressed TCRB transcripts were sequenced after all isolated RNA was converted to cDNA. TCRdb keeps only in-frame clones here, not all; method: immunoSEQ multiplex PCR. The top ten hold 0.5% of the sample, which has about 160,000 clones, about 9.3% seen once. The ends were cut back, 4 bases at V and 7 bases at J, with 11 bases in the middle. Germline values: CDR1 SGHNT, CDR2 YYREEE (reference sequence). CDR3 size: 12 residues. General study results and limits: Moderate yet significant TCRB CDR3 shortening was seen in Type 1 diabetes patients in all four CD4+ subsets. Any role of HLA type in TCRB rearrangement remained unresolved here.

The table lists this clone with a few counts. The antigen is unknown. This TCR was recovered from a man aged 25 to 45 with type 1 diabetes. This chain connects TRBV5-4 to TRBJ1-1; the D gene is possibly TRBD1 (5 bases). Sequenced input: central memory CD4+ T cells from blood. CDR3: CASSPQGNEAFF. CDR3 nucleotide sequence: TGTGCCAGCAGCCCGCAGGGTAATGAAGCTTTCTTT. The variable domain in full, completed from reference TRBV5-4 and TRBJ1-1, reads ETGVTQSPTHLIKTRGQQVTLRCSSQSGHNTVSWYQQALGQGPQFIFQYYREEENGRGNFPPRFSGLQFPNYSSELNVNALELDDSALYLCASSPQGNEAFFGQGTRLTVV.